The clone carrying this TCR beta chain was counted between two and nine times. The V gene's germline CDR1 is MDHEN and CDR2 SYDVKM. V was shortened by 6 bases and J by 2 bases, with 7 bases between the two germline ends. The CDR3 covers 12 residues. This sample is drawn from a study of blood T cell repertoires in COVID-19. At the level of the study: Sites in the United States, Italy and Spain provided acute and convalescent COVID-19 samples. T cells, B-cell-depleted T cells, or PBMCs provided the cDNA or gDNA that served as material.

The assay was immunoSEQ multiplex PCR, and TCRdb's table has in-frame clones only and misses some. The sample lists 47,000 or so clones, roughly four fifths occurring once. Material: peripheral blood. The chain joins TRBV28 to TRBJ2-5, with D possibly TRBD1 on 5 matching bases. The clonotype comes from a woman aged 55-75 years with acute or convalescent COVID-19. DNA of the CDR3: TGTGCCAGCAGGGGGCAACAAGAGACCCAGTACTTC. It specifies CASRGQQETQYF.